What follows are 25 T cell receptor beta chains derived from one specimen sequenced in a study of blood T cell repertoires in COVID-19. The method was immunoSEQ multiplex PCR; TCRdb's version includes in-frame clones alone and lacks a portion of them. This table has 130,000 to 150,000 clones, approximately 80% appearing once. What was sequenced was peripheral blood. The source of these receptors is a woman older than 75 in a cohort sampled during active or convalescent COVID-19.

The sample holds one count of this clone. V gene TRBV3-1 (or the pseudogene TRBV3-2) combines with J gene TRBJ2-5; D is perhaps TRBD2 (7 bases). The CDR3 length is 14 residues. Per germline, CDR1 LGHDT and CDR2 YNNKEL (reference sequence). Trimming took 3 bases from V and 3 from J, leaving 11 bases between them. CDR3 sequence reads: CASSHEGGEETQYF. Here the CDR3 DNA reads TGTGCCAGCAGCCACGAGGGGGGGGAAGAGACCCAGTACTTC.

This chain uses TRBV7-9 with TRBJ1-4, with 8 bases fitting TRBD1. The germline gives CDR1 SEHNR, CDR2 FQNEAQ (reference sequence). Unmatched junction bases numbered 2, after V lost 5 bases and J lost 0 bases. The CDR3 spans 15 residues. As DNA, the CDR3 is TGTGCCAGCAGCACGACAGGGGCAACTAATGAAAAACTGTTTTTT. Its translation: CASSTTGATNEKLFF. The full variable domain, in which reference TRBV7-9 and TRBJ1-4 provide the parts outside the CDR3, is DTGVSQNPRHKITKRGQNVTFRCDPISEHNRLYWYRQTLGQGPEFLTYFQNEAQLEKSRLLSDRFSAERPKGSFSTLEIQRTEQGDSAMYLCASSTTGATNEKLFFGSGTQLSVL.

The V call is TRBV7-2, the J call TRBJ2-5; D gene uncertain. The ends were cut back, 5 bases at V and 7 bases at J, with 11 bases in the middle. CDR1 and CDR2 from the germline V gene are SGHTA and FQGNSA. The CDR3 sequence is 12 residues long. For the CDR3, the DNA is TGTGCCAGCAGCCCATACACGGGGACCCAGTACTTC. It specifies CASSPYTGTQYF.

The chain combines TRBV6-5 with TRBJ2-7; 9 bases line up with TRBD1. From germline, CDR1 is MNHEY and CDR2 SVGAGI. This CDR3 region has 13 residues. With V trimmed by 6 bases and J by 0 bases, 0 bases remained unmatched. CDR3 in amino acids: CASRTGGSYEQYF. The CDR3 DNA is TGTGCCAGCAGGACAGGGGGCTCCTACGAGCAGTACTTC.

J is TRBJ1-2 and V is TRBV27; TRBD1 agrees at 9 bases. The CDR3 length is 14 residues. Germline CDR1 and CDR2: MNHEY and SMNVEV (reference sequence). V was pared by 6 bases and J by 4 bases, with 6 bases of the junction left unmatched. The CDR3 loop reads CASRLQGAVYGYTF. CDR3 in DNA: TGTGCCAGCAGATTACAGGGGGCCGTCTATGGCTACACCTTC.

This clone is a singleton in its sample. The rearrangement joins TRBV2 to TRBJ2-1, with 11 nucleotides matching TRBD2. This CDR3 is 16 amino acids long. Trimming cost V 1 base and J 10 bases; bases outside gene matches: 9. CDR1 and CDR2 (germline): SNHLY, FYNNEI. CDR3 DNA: TGTGCCAGCAGTGAAGGGTTTAGCGGGGGGGCTCGCGAGCAGTTCTTC. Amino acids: CASSEGFSGGAREQFF.

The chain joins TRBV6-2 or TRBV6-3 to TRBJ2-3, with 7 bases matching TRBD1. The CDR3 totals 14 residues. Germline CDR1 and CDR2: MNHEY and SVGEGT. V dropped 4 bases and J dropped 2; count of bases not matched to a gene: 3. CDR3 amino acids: CASSFDRVTDTQYF. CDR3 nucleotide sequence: TGTGCCAGCAGTTTTGACAGGGTCACAGATACGCAGTATTTT.

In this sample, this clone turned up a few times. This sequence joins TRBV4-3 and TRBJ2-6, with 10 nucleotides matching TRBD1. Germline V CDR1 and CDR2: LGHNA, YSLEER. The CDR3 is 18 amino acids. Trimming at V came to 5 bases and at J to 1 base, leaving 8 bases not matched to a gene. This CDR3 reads CASSRGTGELSGANVLTF. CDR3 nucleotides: TGCGCCAGCAGCAGAGGGACAGGGGAATTATCTGGGGCCAACGTCCTGACTTTC.

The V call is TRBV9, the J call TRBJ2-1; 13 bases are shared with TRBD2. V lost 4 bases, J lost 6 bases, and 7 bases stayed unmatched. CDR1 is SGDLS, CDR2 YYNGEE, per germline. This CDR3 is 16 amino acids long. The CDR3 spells CASSPRLAGGTNEQFF. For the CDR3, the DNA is TGTGCCAGCAGCCCAAGACTAGCGGGGGGCACCAATGAGCAGTTCTTC.

The CDR3 reads CASSLDRADTQYF. The CDR3 bases are TGTGCCAGCAGCTTAGATCGAGCGGATACGCAGTATTTT. This sequence joins TRBV11-2 and TRBJ2-3; D call uncertain. The CDR3 consists of 13 residues. Trimming removed 0 bases from V and 6 bases from J, with 7 bases in between. CDR1 is SGHAT and CDR2 is FQNNGV in the germline V gene.

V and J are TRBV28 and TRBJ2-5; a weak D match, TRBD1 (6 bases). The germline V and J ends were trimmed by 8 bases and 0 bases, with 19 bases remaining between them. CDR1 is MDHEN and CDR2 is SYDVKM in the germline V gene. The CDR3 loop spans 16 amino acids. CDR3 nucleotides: TGTGCCAGCTTCGATACCGGGACAAGACACCAAGAGACCCAGTACTTC. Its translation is CASFDTGTRHQETQYF.

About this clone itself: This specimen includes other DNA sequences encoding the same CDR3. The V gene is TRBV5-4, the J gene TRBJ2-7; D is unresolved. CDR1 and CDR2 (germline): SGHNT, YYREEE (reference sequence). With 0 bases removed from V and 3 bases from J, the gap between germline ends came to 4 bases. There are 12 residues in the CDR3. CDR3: CASSLGGYEQYV. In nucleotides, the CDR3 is TGTGCCAGCAGCTTGGGCGGCTACGAGCAGTACGTC.

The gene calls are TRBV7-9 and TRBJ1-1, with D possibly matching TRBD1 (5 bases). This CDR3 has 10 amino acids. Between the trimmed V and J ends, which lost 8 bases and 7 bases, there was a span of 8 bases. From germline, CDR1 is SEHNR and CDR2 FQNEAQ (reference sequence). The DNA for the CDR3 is TGTGCCAGCGGGGGGGTTGAAGCTTTCTTT. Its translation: CASGGVEAFF. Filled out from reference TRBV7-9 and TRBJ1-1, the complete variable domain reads DTGVSQNPRHKITKRGQNVTFRCDPISEHNRLYWYRQTLGQGPEFLTYFQNEAQLEKSRLLSDRFSAERPKGSFSTLEIQRTEQGDSAMYLCASGGVEAFFGQGTRLTVV.

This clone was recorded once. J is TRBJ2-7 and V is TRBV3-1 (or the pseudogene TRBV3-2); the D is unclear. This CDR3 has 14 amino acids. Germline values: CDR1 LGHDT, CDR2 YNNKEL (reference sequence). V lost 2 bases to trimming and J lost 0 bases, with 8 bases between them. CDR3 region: CASSQCDRSYEQYV. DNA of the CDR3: TGTGCCAGCAGCCAATGCGATCGCTCCTACGAGCAGTACGTC.

The CDR3 bases are TGTGCCACCAGCAGAGATAGAGGTGGATCCTATAATTCACCCCTCCACTTT. Translation gives CATSRDRGGSYNSPLHF. The chain is built from TRBV15 and TRBJ1-6; the D is unclear. Per the germline V gene, CDR1 is LNHNV and CDR2 is YYDKDF (reference sequence). Trimming took off 0 bases at V and 1 base at J, with 10 bases between the two ends. There are 17 residues in the CDR3.

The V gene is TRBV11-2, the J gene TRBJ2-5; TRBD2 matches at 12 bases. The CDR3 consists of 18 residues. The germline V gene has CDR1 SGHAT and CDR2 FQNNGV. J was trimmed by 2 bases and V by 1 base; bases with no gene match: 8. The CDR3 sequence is CASSLGLLAGGRQETQYF. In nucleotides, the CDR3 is TGTGCCAGCAGCTTAGGGTTGCTAGCGGGGGGGCGTCAAGAGACCCAGTACTTC.

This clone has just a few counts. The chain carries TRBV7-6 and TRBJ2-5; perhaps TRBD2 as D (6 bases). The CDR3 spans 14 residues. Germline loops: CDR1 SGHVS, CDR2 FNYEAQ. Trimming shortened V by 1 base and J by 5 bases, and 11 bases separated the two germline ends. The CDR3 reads CASSLVVGGETQYF. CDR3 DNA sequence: TGTGCCAGCAGCTTAGTCGTGGGGGGTGAGACCCAGTACTTC.

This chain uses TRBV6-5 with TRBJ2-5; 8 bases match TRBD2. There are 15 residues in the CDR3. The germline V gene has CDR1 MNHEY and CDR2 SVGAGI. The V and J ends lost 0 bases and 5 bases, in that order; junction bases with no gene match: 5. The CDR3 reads CASSYSGGAWETQYF. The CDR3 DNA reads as TGTGCCAGCAGTTACTCCGGGGGGGCCTGGGAGACCCAGTACTTC.

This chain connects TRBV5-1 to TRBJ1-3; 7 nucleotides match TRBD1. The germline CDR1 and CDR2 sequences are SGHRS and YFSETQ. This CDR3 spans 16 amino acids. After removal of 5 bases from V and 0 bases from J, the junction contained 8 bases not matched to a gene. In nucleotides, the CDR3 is TGCGCCAGCAGTGACAGGGAGGTGGGCTCTGGAAACACCATATATTTT. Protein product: CASSDREVGSGNTIYF.

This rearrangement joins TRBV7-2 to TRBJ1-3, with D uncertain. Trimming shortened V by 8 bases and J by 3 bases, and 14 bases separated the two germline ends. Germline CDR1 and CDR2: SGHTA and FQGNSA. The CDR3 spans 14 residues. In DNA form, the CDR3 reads TGTGCCAGCGCCCTGGCGGGATTTGGAAACACCATATATTTT. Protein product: CASALAGFGNTIYF. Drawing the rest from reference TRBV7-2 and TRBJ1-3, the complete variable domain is GAGVSQSPSNKVTEKGKDVELRCDPISGHTALYWYRQSLGQGLEFLIYFQGNSAPDKSGLPSDRFSAERTGGSVSTLTIQRTQQEDSAVYLCASALAGFGNTIYFGEGSWLTVV.

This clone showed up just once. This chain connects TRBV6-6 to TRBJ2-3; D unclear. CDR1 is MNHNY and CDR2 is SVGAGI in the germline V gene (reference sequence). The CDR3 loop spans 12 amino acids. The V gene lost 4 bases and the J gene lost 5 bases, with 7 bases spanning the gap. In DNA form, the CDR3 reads TGTGCCAGCAGTTGGGCTAAAGATACGCAGTATTTT. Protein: CASSWAKDTQYF.

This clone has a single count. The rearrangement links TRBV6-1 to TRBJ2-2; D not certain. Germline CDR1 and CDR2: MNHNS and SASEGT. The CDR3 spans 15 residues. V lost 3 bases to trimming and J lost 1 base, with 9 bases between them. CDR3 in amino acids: CASSDRVVNTGELFF. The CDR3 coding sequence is TGTGCCAGCAGTGATCGGGTCGTGAACACCGGGGAGCTGTTTTTT.

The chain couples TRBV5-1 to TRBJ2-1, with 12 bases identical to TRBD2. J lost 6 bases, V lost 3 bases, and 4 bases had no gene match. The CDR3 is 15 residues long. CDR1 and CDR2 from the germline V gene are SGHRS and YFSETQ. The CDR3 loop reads CASSYGLAGSNEQFF. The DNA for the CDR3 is TGCGCCAGCAGCTACGGACTAGCGGGGAGCAATGAGCAGTTCTTC.

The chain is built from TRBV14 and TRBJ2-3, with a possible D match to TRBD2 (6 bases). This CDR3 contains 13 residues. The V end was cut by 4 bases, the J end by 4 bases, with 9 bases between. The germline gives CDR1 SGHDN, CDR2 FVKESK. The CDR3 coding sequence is TGTGCCAGCAGCCCCCGACTAGCAGATACGCAGTATTTT. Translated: CASSPRLADTQYF.

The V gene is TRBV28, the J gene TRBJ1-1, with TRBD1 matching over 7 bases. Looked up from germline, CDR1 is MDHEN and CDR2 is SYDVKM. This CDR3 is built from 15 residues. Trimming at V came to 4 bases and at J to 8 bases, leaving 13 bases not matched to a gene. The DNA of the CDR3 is TGTGCCAGCAGTTCTAGAGGGACAGCCACCCCCGAAGCTTTCTTT. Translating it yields CASSSRGTATPEAFF.